This TCR beta chain came from a study of blood T cell repertoires in COVID-19. Study in general: Some COVID-19 samples were acute and others convalescent; all came from the United States, Italy and Spain. PBMCs, B-cell-depleted T cells, or T cells were the source of the cDNA or gDNA that made up the material.

Per the original data handling: Quantification of nucleated cells was approximated via reference gene primer amplification. The repertoire was sequenced with immunoSEQ multiplex PCR; TCRdb's copy has only in-frame clones and lacks some. That table is the source of V, J and clone size, and D and trimming were worked out from the DNA. The sample records approximately 160,000 clones, more than 80% being singletons. The Seattle patients, enrolled during active infection, were followed longitudinally. The CDR3 totals 15 residues. Germline loops: CDR1 SQVTM, CDR2 ANQGSEA. With V trimmed by 5 bases and J by 8 bases, 16 bases remained unmatched.

Source material: peripheral blood. The chain uses TRBV29-1 and TRBJ1-2; 8 bases are shared with TRBD1. The TCR sequence derives from a woman between 55 and 75 years old with COVID-19, enrolled during active disease. CDR3 sequence (DNA): TGCAGCGTTCCCAAAGACGGGCAGGGGGCAAGGGGCTACACCTTC. Amino acids: CSVPKDGQGARGYTF.